This T cell receptor (beta chain) was sequenced during a study of T cell clonotyping in hematopoietic cell transplantation. Study-wide points: Cells were unsorted, so CD4 and CD8 contributions were not separated.

V lost 3 bases and J 0 bases, leaving 9 bases between the germline ends. From germline, CDR1 is SGHRS and CDR2 YFSETQ. CDR3 length equals 14 residues. Libraries were prepared by immunoSEQ multiplex PCR; TCRdb keeps only in-frame clonotypes and omits some of them. The table includes 49,000 or so clones, about four fifths detected once. With regard to this clone: Antigen unknown.

Time point denoted: recipient sample about 28 days before transplant, after cytoreduction. The TCR was taken from a man aged 55 to 70 with myelodysplastic syndrome. Some clones in this sample may be carry-over from other donors' samples. This sample comprised peripheral blood mononuclear cells, obtained before stem cell transplant. V gene TRBV5-1 combines with J gene TRBJ1-1, with D hard to call. The CDR3 here is CASSSNTMNTEAFF. The DNA of the CDR3 is TGCGCCAGCAGCTCCAACACGATGAACACTGAAGCTTTCTTT.